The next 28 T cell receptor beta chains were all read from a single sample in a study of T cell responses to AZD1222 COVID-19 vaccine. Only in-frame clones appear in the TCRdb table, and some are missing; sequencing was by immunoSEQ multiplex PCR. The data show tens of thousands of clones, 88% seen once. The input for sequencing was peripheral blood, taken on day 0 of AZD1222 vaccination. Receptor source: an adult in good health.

CDR3 nucleotides: TGTGCCATCAGTGAGTCTAGGGGGCCTACAGAGCAGTACTTC. It yields the protein CAISESRGPTEQYF. This chain joins TRBV10-3 and TRBJ2-7, with 7 bases that match TRBD1. CDR1 and CDR2 (germline): ENHRY, SYGVKD. Trimming removed 0 bases from V and 7 bases from J; junction bases left unmatched: 6. This CDR3 contains 14 residues.

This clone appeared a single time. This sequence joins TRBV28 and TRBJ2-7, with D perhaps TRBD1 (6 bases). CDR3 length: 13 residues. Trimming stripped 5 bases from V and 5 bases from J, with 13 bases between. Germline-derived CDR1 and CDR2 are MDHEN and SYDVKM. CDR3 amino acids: CASSPAGTNEQYF. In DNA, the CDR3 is TGTGCCAGCAGTCCAGCCGGGACAAACGAGCAGTACTTC.

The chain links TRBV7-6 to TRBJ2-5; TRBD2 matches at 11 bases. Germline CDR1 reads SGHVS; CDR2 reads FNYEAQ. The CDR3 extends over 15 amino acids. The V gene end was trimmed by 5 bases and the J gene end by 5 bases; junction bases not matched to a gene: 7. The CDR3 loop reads CASSTTSGRGETQYF. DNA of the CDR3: TGTGCCAGCAGCACTACTAGCGGGAGAGGCGAGACCCAGTACTTC.

CDR3 bases: TGTGCCAGCAGCACGGGAGTAAAATTGTCCTATGGCTACACCTTC. Translating it yields CASSTGVKLSYGYTF. This chain connects TRBV7-9 to TRBJ1-2; D call uncertain. CDR1 is SEHNR and CDR2 is FQNEAQ in the germline V gene (reference sequence). V was trimmed by 5 bases and J by 4 bases, leaving 17 bases between them. This CDR3 contains 15 residues.

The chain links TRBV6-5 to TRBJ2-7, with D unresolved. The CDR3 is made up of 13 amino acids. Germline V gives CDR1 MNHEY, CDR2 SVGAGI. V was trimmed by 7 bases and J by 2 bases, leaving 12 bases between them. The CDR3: CASTDAAPYEQYF. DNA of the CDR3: TGTGCCAGCACGGACGCGGCGCCCTACGAGCAGTACTTC.

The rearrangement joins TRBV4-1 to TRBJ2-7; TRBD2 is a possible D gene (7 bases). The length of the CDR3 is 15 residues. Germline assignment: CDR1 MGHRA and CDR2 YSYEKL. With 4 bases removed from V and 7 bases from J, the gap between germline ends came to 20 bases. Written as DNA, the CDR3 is TGCGCCAGCAGCCCCTCAGGAGGGGGGGCAAGAGAGCAGTACTTC. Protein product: CASSPSGGGAREQYF.

The CDR3 loop reads CASSRLGGGSGEAFF. The CDR3 region has the DNA TGTGCCAGCAGCCGCCTGGGGGGCGGCTCGGGTGAAGCTTTCTTT. The chain recombines TRBV28 with TRBJ1-1; TRBD1 might be the D (6 bases). This CDR3 region has 15 residues. Trimming took 6 bases from V and 7 from J, leaving 21 bases between them. Germline V gene data show CDR1 as MDHEN and CDR2 as SYDVKM.

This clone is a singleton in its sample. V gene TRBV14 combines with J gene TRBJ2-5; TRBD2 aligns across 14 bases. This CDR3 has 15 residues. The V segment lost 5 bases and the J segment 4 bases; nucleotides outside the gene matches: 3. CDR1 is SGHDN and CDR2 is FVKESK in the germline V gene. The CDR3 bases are TGTGCCAGCAGCGGGACTAGCGGGAGTCGAGAGACCCAGTACTTC. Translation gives CASSGTSGSRETQYF.

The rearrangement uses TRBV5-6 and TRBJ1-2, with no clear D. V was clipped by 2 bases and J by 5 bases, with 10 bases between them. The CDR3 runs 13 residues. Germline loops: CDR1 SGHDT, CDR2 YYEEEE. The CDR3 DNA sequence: TGTGCCAGCAGCTTCGAAGCTCTATATGGCTACACCTTC. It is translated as CASSFEALYGYTF.

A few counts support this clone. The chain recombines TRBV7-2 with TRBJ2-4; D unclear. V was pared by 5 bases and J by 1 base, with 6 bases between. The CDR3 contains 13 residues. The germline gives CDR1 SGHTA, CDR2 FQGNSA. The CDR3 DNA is TGTGCCAGCAGCGGATTGGCCAAAAACATTCAGTACTTC. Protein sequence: CASSGLAKNIQYF. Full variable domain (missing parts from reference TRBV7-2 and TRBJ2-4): GAGVSQSPSNKVTEKGKDVELRCDPISGHTALYWYRQSLGQGLEFLIYFQGNSAPDKSGLPSDRFSAERTGGSVSTLTIQRTQQEDSAVYLCASSGLAKNIQYFGAGTRLSVL.

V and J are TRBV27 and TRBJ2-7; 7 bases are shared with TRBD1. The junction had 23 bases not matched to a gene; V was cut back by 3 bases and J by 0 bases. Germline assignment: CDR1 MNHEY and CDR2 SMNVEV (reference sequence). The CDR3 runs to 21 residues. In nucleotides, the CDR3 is TGTGCCAGCAGTTTGTTCTCAAGTATAGGACAGGACAGCGTTTTCTCCTACGAGCAGTACTTC. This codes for CASSLFSSIGQDSVFSYEQYF.

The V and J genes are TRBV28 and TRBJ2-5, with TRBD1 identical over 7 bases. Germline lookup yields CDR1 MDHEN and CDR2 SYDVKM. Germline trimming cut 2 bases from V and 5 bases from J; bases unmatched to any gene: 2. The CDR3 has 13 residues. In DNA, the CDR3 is TGTGCCAGCAGTTTAGGGACAGTGGAGACCCAGTACTTC. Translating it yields CASSLGTVETQYF.

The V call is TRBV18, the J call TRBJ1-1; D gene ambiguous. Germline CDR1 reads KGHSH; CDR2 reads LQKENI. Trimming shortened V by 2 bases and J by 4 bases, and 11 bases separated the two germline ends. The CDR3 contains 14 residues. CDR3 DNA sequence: TGTGCCAGCTCACCATCCGGGCGGGGCACTGAAGCTTTCTTT. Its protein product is CASSPSGRGTEAFF.

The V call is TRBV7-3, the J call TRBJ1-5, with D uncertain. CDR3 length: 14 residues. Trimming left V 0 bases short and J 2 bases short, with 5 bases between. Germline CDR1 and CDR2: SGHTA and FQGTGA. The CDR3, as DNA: TGTGCCAGCAGCTTAACAGGAGGCAATCAGCCCCAGCATTTT. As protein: CASSLTGGNQPQHF.

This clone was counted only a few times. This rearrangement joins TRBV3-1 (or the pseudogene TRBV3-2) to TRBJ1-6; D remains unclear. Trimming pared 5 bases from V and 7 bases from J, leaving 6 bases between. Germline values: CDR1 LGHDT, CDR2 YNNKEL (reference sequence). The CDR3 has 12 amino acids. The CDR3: CASSYGNSPLHF. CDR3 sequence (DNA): TGTGCCAGCAGCTACGGGAATTCACCCCTCCACTTT.

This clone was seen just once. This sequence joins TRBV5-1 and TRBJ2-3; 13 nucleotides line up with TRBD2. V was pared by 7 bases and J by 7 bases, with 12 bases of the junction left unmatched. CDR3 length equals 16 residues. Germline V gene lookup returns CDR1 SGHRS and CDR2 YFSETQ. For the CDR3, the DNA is TGCGCCAGCTGCGAGGGAACTAGCGGGAGGGGGAATACGCAGTATTTT. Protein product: CASCEGTSGRGNTQYF.

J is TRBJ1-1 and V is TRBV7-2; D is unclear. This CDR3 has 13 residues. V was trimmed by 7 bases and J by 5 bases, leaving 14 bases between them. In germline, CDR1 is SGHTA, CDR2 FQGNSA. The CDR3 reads CASNSLRGTEAFF. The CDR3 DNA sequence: TGTGCCAGCAATTCCCTTCGGGGAACTGAAGCTTTCTTT.

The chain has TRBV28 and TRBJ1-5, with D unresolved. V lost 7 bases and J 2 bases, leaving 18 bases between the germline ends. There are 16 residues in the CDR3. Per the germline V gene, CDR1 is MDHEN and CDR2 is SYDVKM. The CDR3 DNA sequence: TGTGCCAGCACCAGAGGAGGAGGATCGGGCAATCAGCCCCAGCATTTT. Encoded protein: CASTRGGGSGNQPQHF.

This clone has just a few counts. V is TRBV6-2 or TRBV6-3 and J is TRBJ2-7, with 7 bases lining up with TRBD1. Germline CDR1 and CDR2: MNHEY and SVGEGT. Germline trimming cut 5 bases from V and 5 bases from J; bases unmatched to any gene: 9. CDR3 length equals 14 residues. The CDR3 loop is CASSHLTGMDEQYF. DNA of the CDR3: TGTGCCAGCAGTCACCTGACAGGGATGGACGAGCAGTACTTC.

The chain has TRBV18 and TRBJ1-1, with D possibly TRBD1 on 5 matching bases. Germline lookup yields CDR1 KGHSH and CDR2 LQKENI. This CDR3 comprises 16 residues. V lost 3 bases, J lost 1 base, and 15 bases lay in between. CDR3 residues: CASSPTGPGGNTEAFF. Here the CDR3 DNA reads TGTGCCAGCTCACCTACTGGGCCCGGGGGGAACACTGAAGCTTTCTTT.

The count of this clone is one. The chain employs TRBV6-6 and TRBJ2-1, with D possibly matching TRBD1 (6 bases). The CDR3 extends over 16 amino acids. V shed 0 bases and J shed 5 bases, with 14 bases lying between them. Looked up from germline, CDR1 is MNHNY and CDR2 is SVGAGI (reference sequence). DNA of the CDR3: TGTGCCAGCAGTTACTCTACGGGACACCAAAACAATGAGCAGTTCTTC. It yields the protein CASSYSTGHQNNEQFF.

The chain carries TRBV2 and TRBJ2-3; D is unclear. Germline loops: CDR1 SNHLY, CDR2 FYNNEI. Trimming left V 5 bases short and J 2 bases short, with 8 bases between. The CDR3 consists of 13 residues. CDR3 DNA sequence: TGTGCCAGCAGTACAGACCTCACAGATACGCAGTATTTT. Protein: CASSTDLTDTQYF.

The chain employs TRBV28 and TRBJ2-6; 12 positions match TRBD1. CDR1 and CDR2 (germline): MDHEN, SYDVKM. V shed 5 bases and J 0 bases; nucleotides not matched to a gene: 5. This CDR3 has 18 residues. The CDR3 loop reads CASSGGTGGLSGANVLTF. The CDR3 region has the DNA TGTGCCAGCAGTGGAGGGACAGGGGGCCTCTCTGGGGCCAACGTCCTGACTTTC.

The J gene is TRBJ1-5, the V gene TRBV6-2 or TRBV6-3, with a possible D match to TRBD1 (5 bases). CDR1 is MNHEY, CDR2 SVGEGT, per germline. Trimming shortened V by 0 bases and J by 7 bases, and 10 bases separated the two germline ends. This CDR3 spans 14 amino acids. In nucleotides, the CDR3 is TGTGCCAGCAGTTACTCCGGGGGAGGGCAGCCCCAGCATTTT. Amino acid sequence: CASSYSGGGQPQHF.

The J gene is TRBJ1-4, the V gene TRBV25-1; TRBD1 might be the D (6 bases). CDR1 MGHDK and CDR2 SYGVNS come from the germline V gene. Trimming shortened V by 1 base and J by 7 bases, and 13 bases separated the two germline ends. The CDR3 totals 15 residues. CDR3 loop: CASSEFGGGGEKLFF. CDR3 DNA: TGTGCCAGCAGTGAATTTGGAGGGGGAGGTGAAAAACTGTTTTTT.

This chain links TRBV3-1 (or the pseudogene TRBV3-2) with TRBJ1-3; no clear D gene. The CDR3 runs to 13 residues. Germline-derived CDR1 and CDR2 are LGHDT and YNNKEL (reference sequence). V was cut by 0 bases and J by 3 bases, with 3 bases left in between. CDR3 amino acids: CASSQDHGNTIYF. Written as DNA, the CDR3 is TGTGCCAGCAGCCAAGATCATGGAAACACCATATATTTT.

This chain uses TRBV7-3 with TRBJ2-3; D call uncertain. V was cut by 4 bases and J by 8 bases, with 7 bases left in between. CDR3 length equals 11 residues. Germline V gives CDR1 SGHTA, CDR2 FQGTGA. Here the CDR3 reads CASSSGSTQYF. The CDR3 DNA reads TGTGCCAGCAGCTCTGGTAGTACGCAGTATTTT.

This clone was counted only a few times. Here the CDR3 DNA reads TGTGCCAGCAGCCTCCAGACGGCAGGGCGGTCCTCCTACGAGCAGTACTTC. Its translation is CASSLQTAGRSSYEQYF. The chain links TRBV4-2 to TRBJ2-7; possible D gene TRBD1, 5 bases. Germline V lookup: CDR1 LGHNA, CDR2 YNFKEQ. This CDR3 has 17 residues. V was clipped by 4 bases and J by 0 bases, with 19 bases between them.